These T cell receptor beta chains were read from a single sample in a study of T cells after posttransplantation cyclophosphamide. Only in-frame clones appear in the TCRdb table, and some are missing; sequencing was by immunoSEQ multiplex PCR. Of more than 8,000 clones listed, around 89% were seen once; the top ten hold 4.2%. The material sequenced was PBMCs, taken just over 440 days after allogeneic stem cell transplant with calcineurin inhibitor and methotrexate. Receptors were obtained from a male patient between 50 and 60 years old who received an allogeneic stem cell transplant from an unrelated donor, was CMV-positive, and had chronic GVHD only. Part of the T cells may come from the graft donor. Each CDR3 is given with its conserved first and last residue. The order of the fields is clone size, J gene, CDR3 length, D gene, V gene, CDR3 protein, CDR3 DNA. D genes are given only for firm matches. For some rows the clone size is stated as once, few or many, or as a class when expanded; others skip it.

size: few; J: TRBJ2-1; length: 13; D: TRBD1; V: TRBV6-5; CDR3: CASRGTAYNEQFF; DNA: TGTGCCAGCAGAGGGACAGCCTACAATGAGCAGTTCTTC
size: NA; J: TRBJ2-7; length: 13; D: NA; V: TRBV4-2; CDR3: CASSPQPGYEQYF; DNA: TGTGCCAGCAGCCCCCAGCCGGGCTACGAGCAGTACTTC
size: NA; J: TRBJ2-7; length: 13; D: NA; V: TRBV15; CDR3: CATSKENRYEQYF; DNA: TGTGCCACCAGCAAGGAGAATAGGTACGAGCAGTACTTC
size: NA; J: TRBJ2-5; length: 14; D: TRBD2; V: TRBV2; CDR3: CASRSAGGRETQYF; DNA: TGTGCCAGCAGGAGTGCGGGGGGAAGAGAGACCCAGTACTTC
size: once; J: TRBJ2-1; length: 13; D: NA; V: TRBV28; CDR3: CASSFVGDNEQFF; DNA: TGTGCCAGCAGTTTTGTCGGGGACAATGAGCAGTTCTTC
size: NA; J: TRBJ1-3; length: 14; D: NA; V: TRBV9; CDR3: CASSVAVSGNTIYF; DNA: TGTGCCAGCAGCGTAGCTGTTTCTGGAAACACCATATATTTT
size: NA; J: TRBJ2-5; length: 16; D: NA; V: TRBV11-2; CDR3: CASSLDSAYLVETQYF; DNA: TGTGCCAGCAGCTTAGATTCGGCCTACCTAGTGGAGACCCAGTACTTC
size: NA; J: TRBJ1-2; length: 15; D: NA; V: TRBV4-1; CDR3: CASSQDSREDYGYTF; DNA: TGCGCCAGCAGCCAAGACTCGCGGGAAGACTATGGCTACACCTTC
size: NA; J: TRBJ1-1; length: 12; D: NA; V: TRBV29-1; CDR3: CSVEDRGIEAFF; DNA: TGCAGCGTTGAAGATCGGGGGATAGAAGCTTTCTTT
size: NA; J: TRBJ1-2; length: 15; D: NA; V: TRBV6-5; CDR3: CASSYRGYSSYGYTF; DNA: TGTGCCAGCAGTTACAGGGGATACTCTAGCTATGGCTACACCTTC
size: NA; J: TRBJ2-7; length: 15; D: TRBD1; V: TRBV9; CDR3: CASSGGDRPLYEQYF; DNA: TGTGCCAGCAGTGGTGGGGACAGGCCCCTCTACGAGCAGTACTTC
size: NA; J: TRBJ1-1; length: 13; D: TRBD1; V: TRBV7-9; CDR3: CASVMVRGVEAFF; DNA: TGTGCCAGCGTCATGGTCAGGGGGGTAGAAGCTTTCTTT
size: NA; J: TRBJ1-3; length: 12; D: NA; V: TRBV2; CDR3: CASSPLGNTIYF; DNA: TGTGCCAGCAGTCCCCTAGGAAACACCATATATTTT
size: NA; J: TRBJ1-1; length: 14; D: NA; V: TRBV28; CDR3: CASSLRTVNTEAFF; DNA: TGTGCCAGCAGTTTGCGGACAGTGAACACTGAAGCTTTCTTT
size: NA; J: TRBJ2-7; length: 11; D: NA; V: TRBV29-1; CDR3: CSARVGREQYF; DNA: TGCAGCGCTCGGGTGGGGCGCGAGCAGTACTTC
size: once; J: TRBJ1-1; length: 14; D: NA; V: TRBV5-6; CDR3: CASSSLQVGTEAFF; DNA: TGTGCCAGCAGCTCCCTACAGGTTGGGACTGAAGCTTTCTTT
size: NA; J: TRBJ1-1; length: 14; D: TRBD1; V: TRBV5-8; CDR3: CASSLWTGGTEAFF; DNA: TGTGCCAGCAGCTTGTGGACAGGGGGCACTGAAGCTTTCTTT
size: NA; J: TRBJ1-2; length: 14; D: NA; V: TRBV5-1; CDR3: CASSLAPGSEGYTF; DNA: TGCGCCAGCAGCTTGGCCCCGGGTTCGGAGGGCTACACCTTC
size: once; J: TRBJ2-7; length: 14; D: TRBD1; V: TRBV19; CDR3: CASSIMDREWEQYF; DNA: TGTGCCAGTAGTATTATGGACAGGGAGTGGGAGCAGTACTTC
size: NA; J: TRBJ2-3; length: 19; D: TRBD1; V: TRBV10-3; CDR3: CAISEPEDRALRSTDTQYF; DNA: TGTGCCATCAGTGAGCCAGAGGACAGGGCATTAAGGTCCACAGATACGCAGTATTTT
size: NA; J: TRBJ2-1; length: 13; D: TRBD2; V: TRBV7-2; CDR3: CASSLAERGEQFF; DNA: TGTGCCAGCAGCTTAGCTGAGCGGGGTGAGCAGTTCTTC
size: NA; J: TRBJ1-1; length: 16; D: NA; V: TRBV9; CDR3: CASSVGMGGPNTEAFF; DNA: TGTGCCAGCAGCGTCGGGATGGGGGGTCCGAACACTGAAGCTTTCTTT